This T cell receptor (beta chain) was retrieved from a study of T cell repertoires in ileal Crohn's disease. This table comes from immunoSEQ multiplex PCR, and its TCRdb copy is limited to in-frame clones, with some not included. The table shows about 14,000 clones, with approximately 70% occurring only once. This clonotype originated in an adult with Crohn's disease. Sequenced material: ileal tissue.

CDR3 DNA: TGTGCCAGCAGCCCCAGTGCGACCGTCACTGAAGCTTTCTTT. Residues: CASSPSATVTEAFF. The rearrangement uses TRBV14 and TRBJ1-1; the D is unclear. The V end lost 4 bases, the J end lost 4 bases, and 13 bases lay between the germline ends. The CDR3 totals 14 residues. CDR1 SGHDN and CDR2 FVKESK come from the germline V gene.